The rows below give T cell receptor beta chains drawn from one sample of a study of control samples from healthy donors and cancer patients. TCRdb's copy holds only in-frame clones and misses some; the assay was immunoSEQ multiplex PCR. The table includes about 150,000 clones, about 95% detected once. Specimen: PBMCs. Receptors were obtained from a man in his fifties or sixties with colorectal cancer. CDR3s include the opening cysteine and the closing phenylalanine or tryptophan. The D gene is left open where the match is weak. Clone size, where shown, is once, few, many, or a class for clones that have expanded.

clone size: -; V gene: TRBV19; D gene: -; J gene: TRBJ1-6; CDR3 DNA: TGTGCCAGTAGTATAGATAAAGCTGGGGGGCTCAGTTCACCCCTCCACTTT; CDR3 protein: CASSIDKAGGLSSPLHF
clone size: -; V gene: TRBV30; D gene: -; J gene: TRBJ1-3; CDR3 DNA: TGTGCCTGGAGTGTGAAGAATGGGAACACCATATATTTT; CDR3 protein: CAWSVKNGNTIYF
clone size: -; V gene: TRBV5-6; D gene: TRBD1; J gene: TRBJ1-6; CDR3 DNA: TGTGCCAACACGTCCGGACAGGGGAATAATTCACCCCTCCACTTT; CDR3 protein: CANTSGQGNNSPLHF
clone size: -; V gene: TRBV6-5; D gene: -; J gene: TRBJ2-7; CDR3 DNA: TGTGCCAGCAGTCGCAGCGGGGCCAGGGGCGAGCAGTACTTC; CDR3 protein: CASSRSGARGEQYF
clone size: -; V gene: TRBV6-1; D gene: -; J gene: TRBJ1-3; CDR3 DNA: TGTGCCAGCAGTGAGTCGGCTATCTCTGGAAACACCATATATTTT; CDR3 protein: CASSESAISGNTIYF
clone size: -; V gene: TRBV7-9; D gene: TRBD1; J gene: TRBJ1-4; CDR3 DNA: TGTGCCAGCAGCTCCACCGGGACAGGGGGTGAAAAACTGTTTTTT; CDR3 protein: CASSSTGTGGEKLFF
clone size: -; V gene: TRBV7-8; D gene: TRBD1; J gene: TRBJ1-2; CDR3 DNA: TGTGCCAGCAGCTTAGGGATGACAGGGGGGGTAGGTGGCTACACCTTC; CDR3 protein: CASSLGMTGGVGGYTF
clone size: -; V gene: TRBV6-2/TRBV6-3; D gene: TRBD2; J gene: TRBJ2-7; CDR3 DNA: TGTGCCAGCAGCCACGGGGGGACTAGCGGCTCCTACGAGCAGTACTTC; CDR3 protein: CASSHGGTSGSYEQYF
clone size: -; V gene: TRBV5-1; D gene: -; J gene: TRBJ2-1; CDR3 DNA: TGCGCCAGCAGCGCGAGCTCCTACAATGAGCAGTTCTTC; CDR3 protein: CASSASSYNEQFF
clone size: few; V gene: TRBV4-1; D gene: -; J gene: TRBJ2-2; CDR3 DNA: TGCGCCAGCAGCCGCTCCGGGACACCGAACACCGGGGAGCTGTTTTTT; CDR3 protein: CASSRSGTPNTGELFF
clone size: once; V gene: TRBV5-1; D gene: -; J gene: TRBJ1-1; CDR3 DNA: TGCGCCAGCAGTTTACAGGGAGGGGGTTTCACTGAAGCTTTCTTT; CDR3 protein: CASSLQGGGFTEAFF
clone size: -; V gene: TRBV7-2; D gene: TRBD1; J gene: TRBJ1-6; CDR3 DNA: TGTGCCAGCAGCTTAATCACAGGGGATAATTCACCCCTCCACTTT; CDR3 protein: CASSLITGDNSPLHF
clone size: -; V gene: TRBV30; D gene: -; J gene: TRBJ1-1; CDR3 DNA: TGTGCCTGGAGTGTACTTACGGGAGCGGGCACTGAAGCTTTCTTT; CDR3 protein: CAWSVLTGAGTEAFF
clone size: -; V gene: TRBV19; D gene: -; J gene: TRBJ1-6; CDR3 DNA: TGTGCCAGTAGTATCGGCAGTCAGAGCTCCTATAATTCACCCCTCCACTTT; CDR3 protein: CASSIGSQSSYNSPLHF
clone size: few; V gene: TRBV10-3; D gene: TRBD1; J gene: TRBJ2-7; CDR3 DNA: TGTGCCATCAAGCGCAGGACAGGGGAGCAGTACTTC; CDR3 protein: CAIKRRTGEQYF
clone size: -; V gene: TRBV7-2; D gene: TRBD1; J gene: TRBJ1-5; CDR3 DNA: TGTGCCAGCAGCTTAGCGGGACAGAGTCAGCTCCAGCATTTT; CDR3 protein: CASSLAGQSQLQHF
clone size: -; V gene: TRBV18; D gene: -; J gene: TRBJ2-2; CDR3 DNA: TGTGCCAGCTCACCACGGACCGCGGGCCCCCTGAACACCGGGGAGCTGTTTTTT; CDR3 protein: CASSPRTAGPLNTGELFF
clone size: -; V gene: TRBV27; D gene: -; J gene: TRBJ1-1; CDR3 DNA: TGTGCCAGCCATTCACGGGCAGGCCACACTGAAGCTTTCTTT; CDR3 protein: CASHSRAGHTEAFF
clone size: -; V gene: TRBV21-1; D gene: -; J gene: TRBJ1-1; CDR3 DNA: TGTGCCAGCAGCCGGAAGTCCTGGAAGACTGAAGCTTTCTTT; CDR3 protein: CASSRKSWKTEAFF
clone size: -; V gene: TRBV11-2; D gene: TRBD1; J gene: TRBJ2-3; CDR3 DNA: TGTGCCAGCAGCCAGACGACAGGGGCGAGCACAGATACGCAGTATTTT; CDR3 protein: CASSQTTGASTDTQYF
clone size: -; V gene: TRBV19; D gene: -; J gene: TRBJ1-4; CDR3 DNA: TGTGCCAGTAGCCCCCCCACCGGGGGTGCTAATGAAAAACTGTTTTTT; CDR3 protein: CASSPPTGGANEKLFF
clone size: -; V gene: TRBV15; D gene: -; J gene: TRBJ1-1; CDR3 DNA: TGTGCCACCAGCAGAGACCAAAAGGGACGAGGCACTGAAGCTTTCTTT; CDR3 protein: CATSRDQKGRGTEAFF
clone size: -; V gene: TRBV7-9; D gene: -; J gene: TRBJ1-2; CDR3 DNA: TGTGCCAGCAGCTCGACTCTATCTGGCTACACCTTC; CDR3 protein: CASSSTLSGYTF
clone size: -; V gene: TRBV5-5; D gene: TRBD1; J gene: TRBJ1-2; CDR3 DNA: TGTGCCAGCAGCTGGGACAGGGGAAACTATGGCTACACCTTC; CDR3 protein: CASSWDRGNYGYTF
clone size: once; V gene: TRBV28; D gene: -; J gene: TRBJ1-5; CDR3 DNA: TGTGCCAGCAGTTTATTATATCAGCCCCAGCATTTT; CDR3 protein: CASSLLYQPQHF
clone size: -; V gene: TRBV5-1; D gene: TRBD2; J gene: TRBJ2-3; CDR3 DNA: TGCGCCAGCACCCTCAGCGGGGGCACAGATACGCAGTATTTT; CDR3 protein: CASTLSGGTDTQYF
clone size: once; V gene: TRBV7-9; D gene: -; J gene: TRBJ1-1; CDR3 DNA: TGTGCCAGCAGCGCCCTGACAGTGAACACTGAAGCTTTCTTT; CDR3 protein: CASSALTVNTEAFF
clone size: -; V gene: TRBV19; D gene: TRBD1; J gene: TRBJ2-7; CDR3 DNA: TGTGCCAGTAGTATCCCGGGGACAGGGGGCCACCACGAGCAGTACTTC; CDR3 protein: CASSIPGTGGHHEQYF
clone size: -; V gene: TRBV5-1; D gene: -; J gene: TRBJ1-1; CDR3 DNA: TGCGCCAGCAGCTTGGGACGACTACCGAACACTGAAGCTTTCTTT; CDR3 protein: CASSLGRLPNTEAFF
clone size: -; V gene: TRBV16; D gene: -; J gene: TRBJ1-3; CDR3 DNA: TGTGCCAGCAGCCCCGCAGGGAGTGCTGGAAACACCATATATTTT; CDR3 protein: CASSPAGSAGNTIYF
clone size: -; V gene: TRBV3-1/TRBV3-2; D gene: -; J gene: TRBJ2-5; CDR3 DNA: TGTGCCAGCAGCCCAGGGGAGCTAGAGACCCAGTACTTC; CDR3 protein: CASSPGELETQYF
clone size: -; V gene: TRBV24-1; D gene: -; J gene: TRBJ2-5; CDR3 DNA: TGTGCCACCAGTGACAGCCAAGAGACCCAGTACTTC; CDR3 protein: CATSDSQETQYF
clone size: -; V gene: TRBV3-1/TRBV3-2; D gene: TRBD1; J gene: TRBJ2-2; CDR3 DNA: TGTGCCAGCAGTCCGACAGGGTGGGGGACCGGGGAGCTGTTTTTT; CDR3 protein: CASSPTGWGTGELFF
clone size: -; V gene: TRBV7-9; D gene: -; J gene: TRBJ2-7; CDR3 DNA: TGTGCCAGCAGCTTAGGGTCCTACGAGCAGTACTTC; CDR3 protein: CASSLGSYEQYF
clone size: -; V gene: TRBV29-1; D gene: -; J gene: TRBJ1-4; CDR3 DNA: TGCAGCGTTGGTCTAGGACCCACTAATGAAAAACTGTTTTTT; CDR3 protein: CSVGLGPTNEKLFF
clone size: -; V gene: TRBV29-1; D gene: -; J gene: TRBJ1-1; CDR3 DNA: TGCAGCGCTACCAGGGGTTTTGAGGCGATTTCGTCGATGAACACTGAAGCTTTCTTT; CDR3 protein: CSATRGFEAISSMNTEAFF
clone size: -; V gene: TRBV19; D gene: -; J gene: TRBJ2-7; CDR3 DNA: TGTGCCAGTAGTATGACAAGGCAGGGGCGAACCTACGAGCAGTACTTC; CDR3 protein: CASSMTRQGRTYEQYF
clone size: -; V gene: TRBV30; D gene: -; J gene: TRBJ2-1; CDR3 DNA: TGTGCCTGGGTGAGGGGTGGTTCCTACAATGAGCAGTTCTTC; CDR3 protein: CAWVRGGSYNEQFF
clone size: -; V gene: TRBV6-2/TRBV6-3; D gene: -; J gene: TRBJ2-3; CDR3 DNA: TGTGCCAGCAGCGGGGGAGGCGGTCACGCAAGGGATACGCAGTATTTT; CDR3 protein: CASSGGGGHARDTQYF
clone size: -; V gene: TRBV7-2; D gene: -; J gene: TRBJ2-2; CDR3 DNA: TGTGCCAGCAGCCAGGGACTTCACACCGGGGAGCTGTTTTTT; CDR3 protein: CASSQGLHTGELFF
clone size: -; V gene: TRBV19; D gene: TRBD2; J gene: TRBJ2-3; CDR3 DNA: TGTGCCACCTCCCAGCTAGCGGACACAGATACGCAGTATTTT; CDR3 protein: CATSQLADTDTQYF
clone size: -; V gene: TRBV4-3; D gene: TRBD2; J gene: TRBJ2-3; CDR3 DNA: TGCGCCAGCAGCCAAGAGTCTAGCGGGGTGAACACAGATACGCAGTATTTT; CDR3 protein: CASSQESSGVNTDTQYF
clone size: -; V gene: TRBV6-5; D gene: TRBD2; J gene: TRBJ2-1; CDR3 DNA: TGTGCCAGCACAACGGGGGGTCTCTACAATGAGCAGTTCTTC; CDR3 protein: CASTTGGLYNEQFF
clone size: -; V gene: TRBV27; D gene: TRBD2; J gene: TRBJ2-7; CDR3 DNA: TGTGCCAGCAGTTTGGGGACTAGCGGATCCTACGAGCAGTACTTC; CDR3 protein: CASSLGTSGSYEQYF
clone size: -; V gene: TRBV14; D gene: -; J gene: TRBJ1-2; CDR3 DNA: TGTGCCAGCAGCCAAAGCGGAGGGGGAGTCTCCTTC; CDR3 protein: CASSQSGGGVSF
clone size: -; V gene: TRBV4-2; D gene: -; J gene: TRBJ2-7; CDR3 DNA: TGTGCCAGCAGCCAAGTCGGGCGGAACTACGAGCAGTACTTC; CDR3 protein: CASSQVGRNYEQYF
clone size: -; V gene: TRBV18; D gene: -; J gene: TRBJ1-1; CDR3 DNA: TGTGCCAGCTCACCAGCAGGGACTGGCACTGAAGCTTTCTTT; CDR3 protein: CASSPAGTGTEAFF